Each of the 26 T cell receptor beta chains below was sequenced from the same sample in a study of neoadjuvant nivolumab and ipilimumab in lung cancer. This table comes from immunoSEQ multiplex PCR, and its TCRdb copy is limited to in-frame clones, with some not included. The sample lists over 25,000 clones; 80% to 95% were seen once. Sequencing used peripheral blood, obtained after neoadjuvant nivolumab, alone or with ipilimumab, at or shortly before surgery. These receptors were collected from an adult with non-small cell lung cancer.

The chain links TRBV7-2 to TRBJ1-1; 9 nucleotides match TRBD1. V trimming: 1 base; J trimming: 6 bases; junction bases outside the gene matches: 0. In germline, CDR1 is SGHTA, CDR2 FQGNSA. This CDR3 has 13 residues. This CDR3 reads CASSLGQGAEAFF. CDR3 in DNA: TGTGCCAGCAGCTTAGGACAGGGGGCTGAAGCTTTCTTT.

The rearrangement links TRBV19 to TRBJ1-5; the match to TRBD1 covers 7 bases. After removal of 2 bases from V and 2 bases from J, the junction contained 9 bases not matched to a gene. The CDR3 is made up of 17 amino acids. The germline gives CDR1 LNHDA, CDR2 SQIVND (reference sequence). CDR3 DNA: TGTGCCAGTAGTATACACCAGGGGGTTACGGGCAATCAGCCCCAGCATTTT. It specifies CASSIHQGVTGNQPQHF.

The chain uses TRBV5-1 and TRBJ2-3; no firm D call. V gave up 0 bases and J gave up 6 bases, with 11 bases separating them. Germline CDR1 and CDR2: SGHRS and YFSETQ. This CDR3 has 14 amino acids. The CDR3 sequence is CASSLVTLGDTQYF. For the CDR3, the DNA is TGCGCCAGCAGCTTGGTAACCTTAGGGGATACGCAGTATTTT.

The chain uses TRBV7-2 and TRBJ2-7; D call uncertain. The CDR3 length is 14 residues. Germline assignment: CDR1 SGHTA and CDR2 FQGNSA. Trimming cost V 1 base and J 5 bases, with 12 bases left between them. Written as DNA, the CDR3 is TGTGCCAGCAGCTTAGGGCCTTCTCCCGACGAGCAGTACTTC. The encoded protein is CASSLGPSPDEQYF.

The rearrangement uses TRBV29-1 and TRBJ2-1; D call uncertain. Trimming shortened V by 1 base and J by 9 bases, and 7 bases separated the two germline ends. Germline CDR1 and CDR2: SQVTM and ANQGSEA. The CDR3 contains 11 residues. The CDR3 loop is CSVEVTTEQFF. CDR3 nucleotides: TGCAGCGTTGAAGTCACAACTGAGCAGTTCTTC.

CDR3 in DNA: TGCAGCGGGAGAGGACTAGCGGGAGGTGAGCAGTTCTTC. Its protein is CSGRGLAGGEQFF. This chain joins TRBV29-1 and TRBJ2-1; TRBD2 agrees at 14 bases. Germline CDR1 is SQVTM and CDR2 is ANQGSEA. V was pared by 7 bases and J by 9 bases, with 5 bases of the junction left unmatched. This CDR3 has 13 amino acids.

V and J are TRBV18 and TRBJ1-1; D gene ambiguous. This CDR3 is 12 amino acids long. Looked up from germline, CDR1 is KGHSH and CDR2 is LQKENI. The V end lost 2 bases, the J end lost 7 bases, and 8 bases lay between the germline ends. The CDR3 reads CASSPFGDEAFF. The CDR3 DNA is TGTGCCAGCTCACCATTCGGAGATGAAGCTTTCTTT.

The sample holds one count of this clone. The rearrangement links TRBV7-8 to TRBJ1-5; 7 bases map to TRBD1. The germline V gene has CDR1 SGHVS and CDR2 FQNEAQ. The CDR3 contains 19 residues. V was clipped by 1 base and J by 0 bases; unmatched bases: 12. The CDR3 loop reads CASSLVRRGEPYSNQPQHF. The CDR3 DNA is TGTGCCAGCAGCTTAGTGCGCAGGGGGGAGCCCTATAGCAATCAGCCCCAGCATTTT. Variable domain in full (rest from reference TRBV7-8 and TRBJ1-5): GAGVSQSPRYKVAKRGQDVALRCDPISGHVSLFWYQQALGQGPEFLTYFQNEAQLDKSGLPSDRFFAERPEGSVSTLKIQRTQQEDSAVYLCASSLVRRGEPYSNQPQHFGDGTRLSIL.

The chain links TRBV6-5 to TRBJ2-7; D unclear. Germline V gene lookup returns CDR1 MNHEY and CDR2 SVGAGI. The ends were cut back, 0 bases at V and 6 bases at J, with 18 bases in the middle. This CDR3 is built from 16 residues. The CDR3 loop is CASSYSNIGSVGEQYF. DNA of the CDR3: TGTGCCAGCAGTTACTCGAATATAGGGTCCGTCGGCGAGCAGTACTTC.

The V gene is TRBV9, the J gene TRBJ1-3, with TRBD1 identical over 9 bases. The V and J ends lost 0 bases and 4 bases, in that order; junction bases with no gene match: 5. The germline V gene has CDR1 SGDLS and CDR2 YYNGEE. The CDR3 runs 16 residues. In DNA form, the CDR3 reads TGTGCCAGCAGCGTAGGGGGACAGGGAATAGGAAACACCATATATTTT. Translating gives CASSVGGQGIGNTIYF.

The chain combines TRBV2 with TRBJ2-3; 14 bases line up with TRBD2. Trimming at V came to 11 bases and at J to 6 bases, leaving 7 bases not matched to a gene. Germline CDR1 SNHLY, CDR2 FYNNEI. The CDR3 is made up of 14 amino acids. The CDR3 spells CAHGTSGRMDTQYF. CDR3 coding DNA: TGTGCCCATGGGACTAGCGGGAGAATGGATACGCAGTATTTT.

This rearrangement joins TRBV7-9 to TRBJ1-1; no firm D call. V dropped 0 bases and J dropped 5 bases, with 4 bases sitting between them. The CDR3 length is 12 residues. CDR1 SEHNR and CDR2 FQNEAQ come from the germline V gene (reference sequence). The CDR3 DNA reads TGTGCCAGCAGCTTAGCCGGTACTGAAGCTTTCTTT. Its protein product is CASSLAGTEAFF.

The chain couples TRBV7-3 to TRBJ2-2, with a possible D match to TRBD2 (5 bases). Trimming shortened V by 2 bases and J by 4 bases, and 11 bases separated the two germline ends. This CDR3 has 15 amino acids. Germline assignment: CDR1 SGHTA and CDR2 FQGTGA. The CDR3 nucleotides are TGTGCCAGCAGCTTAGACGGGATCGGCACCGGGGAGCTGTTTTTT. Protein product: CASSLDGIGTGELFF.

The chain joins TRBV14 to TRBJ1-2, with D perhaps TRBD1 (5 bases). The CDR3 is 13 amino acids. Trimming stripped 3 bases from V and 5 bases from J, with 10 bases between. Germline CDR1 and CDR2: SGHDN and FVKESK. CDR3 coding DNA: TGTGCCAGCAGCCAGGGACGCGGGTATGGCTACACCTTC. Residues: CASSQGRGYGYTF.

This clone occurred once. V gene TRBV7-3 combines with J gene TRBJ2-1, with D possibly TRBD1 on 6 matching bases. Trimming removed 5 bases at V and 8 bases at J, with 16 bases between. There are 14 residues in the CDR3. Germline V lookup: CDR1 SGHTA, CDR2 FQGTGA. This CDR3 reads CASSRLGGVDEQFF. The CDR3 DNA sequence: TGTGCCAGCAGCCGCTTAGGGGGAGTGGATGAGCAGTTCTTC.

The rearrangement links TRBV9 to TRBJ2-1; 8 nucleotides align to TRBD2. The V and J ends lost 0 bases and 3 bases, in that order; junction bases with no gene match: 11. The CDR3 covers 18 residues. The V gene's germline CDR1 is SGDLS and CDR2 YYNGEE. The CDR3 protein is CASSVAGGEVGSYNEQFF. The CDR3 region has the DNA TGTGCCAGCAGCGTAGCGGGGGGGGAGGTGGGGAGCTACAATGAGCAGTTCTTC.

The rearrangement uses TRBV7-2 and TRBJ2-7; 7 nucleotides align to TRBD1. The CDR3 loop spans 14 amino acids. With V trimmed by 5 bases and J by 3 bases, 7 bases remained unmatched. In germline, CDR1 is SGHTA, CDR2 FQGNSA. The CDR3 loop is CASSRYRGFYEQYF. As DNA, the CDR3 is TGTGCCAGCAGCCGCTACAGGGGCTTCTACGAGCAGTACTTC.

Written as DNA, the CDR3 is TGTGCCAGCAGCTTAAAGGGTGGGCGCACAGATACGCAGTATTTT. This gives the protein CASSLKGGRTDTQYF. V is TRBV7-3 and J is TRBJ2-3; no clear D. The CDR3 is 15 residues long. Germline V gene data show CDR1 as SGHTA and CDR2 as FQGTGA. Trimming cost V 1 base and J 1 base, with 9 bases left between them. Based on the CDR3 plus reference TRBV7-3 and TRBJ2-3, the full variable domain is GAGVSQTPSNKVTEKGKYVELRCDPISGHTALYWYRQSLGQGPEFLIYFQGTGAADDSGLPNDRFFAVRPEGSVSTLKIQRTERGDSAVYLCASSLKGGRTDTQYFGPGTRLTVL.

The genes are TRBV6-1 and TRBJ2-7; D is possibly TRBD1 (6 bases). Germline CDR1 and CDR2: MNHNS and SASEGT. The CDR3 runs to 15 residues. The V gene lost 4 bases and the J gene lost 3 bases, with 16 bases spanning the gap. CDR3 nucleotides: TGTGCCAGCAGTGGGGGAGACAGGCCCTTCTACGAGCAGTACTTC. This translates into CASSGGDRPFYEQYF.

This clone was seen a single time. This chain uses TRBV7-2 with TRBJ2-1, with 8 bases matching TRBD2. Germline V gene data show CDR1 as SGHTA and CDR2 as FQGNSA. The length of the CDR3 is 15 residues. V dropped 6 bases and J dropped 2; count of bases not matched to a gene: 6. CDR3 nucleotides: TGTGCCAGCAGTTCTCCGGGACTAGCCTACAATGAGCAGTTCTTC. This translates into CASSSPGLAYNEQFF.

The rearrangement links TRBV6-1 to TRBJ1-5, with D perhaps matching TRBD1 (5 bases). Trimming stripped 3 bases from V and 5 bases from J, with 11 bases between. Germline V CDR1 and CDR2: MNHNS, SASEGT. The CDR3 consists of 14 residues. The CDR3 bases are TGTGCCAGCAGTGAGGGGACGGATTATCAGCCCCAGCATTTT. Its translation: CASSEGTDYQPQHF.

J is TRBJ2-3 and V is TRBV5-1, with no clear D. The CDR3 loop spans 14 amino acids. The germline V gene has CDR1 SGHRS and CDR2 YFSETQ. Trimming stripped 1 base from V and 2 bases from J, with 8 bases between. CDR3 DNA: TGCGCCAGCAGCTTGTCGCTTGACACAGATACGCAGTATTTT. Translation: CASSLSLDTDTQYF.

The V and J genes are TRBV5-1 and TRBJ2-2, with 7 bases that match TRBD2. There are 15 residues in the CDR3. V was pared by 4 bases and J by 4 bases, with 7 bases of the junction left unmatched. Germline V gives CDR1 SGHRS, CDR2 YFSETQ. The CDR3 sequence: CASSTGLDSTGELFF. The CDR3 DNA sequence: TGCGCCAGCAGCACCGGACTAGATAGCACCGGGGAGCTGTTTTTT. Full variable domain (missing parts from reference TRBV5-1 and TRBJ2-2): KAGVTQTPRYLIKTRGQQVTLSCSPISGHRSVSWYQQTPGQGLQFLFEYFSETQRNKGNFPGRFSGRQFSNSRSEMNVSTLELGDSALYLCASSTGLDSTGELFFGEGSRLTVL.

The chain links TRBV5-4 to TRBJ2-1; 10 nucleotides match TRBD2. Germline CDR1 SGHNT, CDR2 YYREEE (reference sequence). This CDR3 spans 16 amino acids. V trimming: 4 bases; J trimming: 6 bases; junction bases outside the gene matches: 10. CDR3 nucleotides: TGTGCCAGCAGCGGCCTTCTAGCGGGAGAGGGCAATGAGCAGTTCTTC. Its translation: CASSGLLAGEGNEQFF.

The rearrangement links TRBV28 to TRBJ1-2; no definite D call. The length of the CDR3 is 13 residues. V shed 5 bases and J shed 4 bases, with 11 bases lying between them. Germline CDR1 and CDR2: MDHEN and SYDVKM. The CDR3 loop reads CASSVPPVYGYTF. The CDR3 DNA reads as TGTGCCAGCAGTGTTCCTCCGGTCTATGGCTACACCTTC.

The chain carries TRBV9 and TRBJ2-1, with D possibly being TRBD1 (6 bases). The V end lost 0 bases, the J end lost 5 bases, and 18 bases lay between the germline ends. The CDR3 runs 17 residues. Per germline, CDR1 SGDLS and CDR2 YYNGEE. CDR3 amino acids: CASSVAPGHGSHNEQFF. The DNA for the CDR3 is TGTGCCAGCAGCGTAGCTCCGGGACATGGATCCCACAATGAGCAGTTCTTC.